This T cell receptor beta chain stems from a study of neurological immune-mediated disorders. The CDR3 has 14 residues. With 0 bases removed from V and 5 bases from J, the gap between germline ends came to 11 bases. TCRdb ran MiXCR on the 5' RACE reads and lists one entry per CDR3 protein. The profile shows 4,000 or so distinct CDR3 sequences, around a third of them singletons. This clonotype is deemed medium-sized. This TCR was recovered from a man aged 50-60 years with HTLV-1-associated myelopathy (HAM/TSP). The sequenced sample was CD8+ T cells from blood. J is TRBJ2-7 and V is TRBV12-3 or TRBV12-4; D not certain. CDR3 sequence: CASSLAASADEQYF. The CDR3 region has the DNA TGTGCCAGCAGTTTAGCGGCCAGCGCAGACGAGCAGTACTTC.